This T cell receptor beta chain was identified during a study of PD-1 blockade in classical Hodgkin lymphoma (dated by TCRdb to the early 2020s). Describing the broader study: Nivolumab dosing was 3 mg/kg intravenously every 2 weeks, continuing until either disease progression or unacceptable toxicity. A peripheral blood immune signature of response to PD-1 blockade in classical Hodgkin lymphoma was defined using TCR beta sequencing and CyTOF. Broader findings and caveats from the paper: The study covered only a single clinical trial cohort, and the causes of the repertoire differences, possibly disease activity or prior therapy, were still not defined. Among trial patients, those achieving complete response had baseline diversity similar to that of newly diagnosed patients, while diversity was significantly lower in partial responders and progressors. CD4+ but not CD8+ TCR diversity rose significantly by C4D1 (p=0.0027 vs p=0.16), most apparent in complete responders (p=0.02). Lower diversity was seen in patients whose nivolumab began less than 1 year after ASCT, and these patients were left out of later analyses so that immune reconstitution would not confound the results. Newly diagnosed patients were reported to have lower baseline TCR diversity than healthy donors, and relapsed/refractory patients were reported to have lower baseline TCR diversity still.

The Qiagen DNeasy kit was used to extract genomic DNA both from unsorted PBMCs and from the negatively selected CD4+ and CD8+ fractions. Using primers that anneal to V and J segments, immunoSEQ multiplex PCR amplified the TCR beta CDR3 regions. A synthetic immune receptor repertoire was used to minimize amplification bias, and any remaining bias was removed computationally after sequencing. The paper's data handling went like this. Repertoire diversity was quantified as the Shannon entropy index using custom Python scripts. Unsorted, CD4+ and CD8+ repertoires were examined separately, except in combined analyses, for which CD4+ and CD8+ sequences were merged in silico. Clonal expansion was defined as a frequency increase of at least 2-fold after treatment compared with C1D1, and clones undetected at baseline were assigned a pseudocount of 0.5. Singleton clones were defined as clones with 0 or 1 copy at C1D1, and non-singleton clones were defined as clones with 2 or more copies. Clones expanded in unsorted samples were labelled as CD4+, CD8+ or unknown by matching protein sequences in sorted samples from the same patient. Wilcoxon tests were applied to paired samples to test diversity changes from C1D1 to C4D1. In TCRdb, the immuneACCESS table is reduced to in-frame sequences with V and J assigned. These tables do not hold every clone; where another copy was compared, an unresolved V gene accounts for under half, and the others remain unexplained. The V and J calls and clone size come from that table; D and trimming were worked out from the DNA. The sample table shows 45,000 to 50,000 clones, and 80% are seen once. Approximately 21% of the sample goes to the ten largest clones.

Notes on this clone: Its target antigen remains unknown. Base qualities are not at hand, and no much larger clone is one base apart.

Relative to germline, V is missing 3 bases and J is missing 6 bases, with 8 bases of the junction outside any gene match. CDR1 and CDR2 are read off the germline V gene as MDHEN and SYDVKM. The CDR3 runs 15 amino acids, cysteine and phenylalanine included. Here the CDR3 DNA is all that survives: 45 bases in frame from base 1. The label giving this sample's time point can be read as: cycle 2 day 1 (C2D1) of nivolumab. Every trial patient had relapsed after autologous stem cell transplantation, and cohorts A, B and C differed in prior brentuximab vedotin exposure. The trial cohort included more than 55 patients with relapsed/refractory classical Hodgkin lymphoma, and each patient had a best overall response of complete response, partial response or progressive disease. Trial patients were treated with single-agent nivolumab in the multi-cohort phase II CheckMate 205 trial. An independent review committee assessed best overall response by applying the 2007 International Working Group response criteria. Trial PBMCs were collected immediately before nivolumab initiation (C1D1) and during therapy at cycle 2 day 1 and cycle 4 day 1. Peripheral blood was collected in 8 mL Vacutainer Cell Preparation Tubes, from which PBMCs were isolated by centrifugation and then cryopreserved.

This sequence was found in a human donor with classical Hodgkin lymphoma. The starting material was peripheral blood mononuclear cells (PBMCs), obtained before the second cycle of nivolumab. This chain is built from TRBV28 and TRBJ1-2; 9 junctional bases match TRBD1. For the CDR3, the sequence is CASSFDRDREDGYTF. Here is the DNA: TGTGCCAGCAGTTTCGACCGGGACAGGGAAGATGGCTACACCTTC.